This T cell receptor beta chain was sequenced for a study of T cell responses to AZD1222 COVID-19 vaccine (dated by TCRdb to the early 2020s). Regarding the complete study: A total of about 230 trial participants underwent TCR sequencing, of whom 207 received two doses of AZD1222 and around 26 received two doses of the MenACWY control vaccine. Trial participants were enrolled by age into subgroups of 18-55, 56-69 and 70-plus years, and about 150, 27 and 61 TCR-sequenced participants, respectively, were included in these subgroups.

What this sample's time point label stands for: about 28 days (+/-7) after the second vaccine dose. Because spike-specific TCR depth and breadth did not differ between the two schedules, AZD1222 recipients who got a second dose at roughly 4 weeks were pooled with those who got a second dose at roughly 12 weeks. The vaccinee samples were drawn from two UK trials, COV001 and COV002, one of which was a single-blind randomized controlled phase 2/3 trial testing AZD1222 (ChAdOx1 nCoV-19) in healthy adults. Trial participant PBMC samples were collected at day 0 and day 28 after the second dose for TCRbeta chain sequencing. A note on this clone: It has no known antigen specificity. Base qualities are not recorded, but no much larger clone differs from it by a single base.

General conclusions and limits of the study: Conclusions about previously exposed vaccinees are limited, since just 5 to 7 AZD1222 recipients were seropositive for SARS-CoV-2 at baseline. The 56-69-year group was small, and its depth increase did not reach significance, likely because of low power. Vaccine-associated CD4 TCRs spanned the whole spike protein, with dominant responses in regions 160-218 and 743-854. Most participants were white British and females outnumbered males, and the authors suggested that clonal diversity may have been underestimated. Reportedly, almost half of the unique spike-specific TCRs recognized epitopes lying outside the regions that are mutated in the B.1.351 and B.1.1.7 variants. After two AZD1222 doses, spike-specific TCR breadth and depth were significantly higher than at day 0 and than in MenACWY recipients. Because no day 14 peak-response samples were available, repertoires were characterized only after the peak T cell response.

The CDR3 regions of human TCRbeta chains were subjected to immunosequencing. The study's processing was this. TCRs in the repertoires were matched against a reference library of SARS-CoV-2-specific TCRs that had been generated with the MIRA antigen-specificity platform. Breadth was defined as the fraction of unique TCRs that were SARS-CoV-2-associated. Depth was defined as the fraction of total T cells that were SARS-CoV-2-associated. Using the MIRA data, each spike-specific TCR was mapped to the spike region that the TCR reacts to and placed in a CD4 or CD8 class. Log10-transformed breadth and depth values were compared by one-way ANOVA with Sidak's multiple comparisons tests. Sourced from immuneACCESS, this table was stored by TCRdb with only in-frame sequences that have V and J called. A share of the clones is absent; for the studies checked, an unresolved V gene accounts for under half, and the remainder has no known explanation. The V and J calls and clone size come from that table; D and trimming were worked out from the DNA. This sample lists about 140,000 clones; 90% were detected once. The ten largest clones add up to 1.5% to 2% of the sample.

The CDR3 starts with the cysteine, ends with the phenylalanine, and has 11 residues. The sequence is cut down to CDR3 DNA, 33 bases in frame from base 1. The germline ends are 8 bases apart after V is trimmed by 1 base and J by 11 bases. The germline V gene specifies MNHEY as CDR1 and SVGEGT as CDR2. The rearranged segments are TRBV6-2 or TRBV6-3 and TRBJ1-2; the D segment cannot be called with confidence. This specimen was peripheral blood, taken 28 days after the second AZD1222 dose. The TCR sequence derives from an adult who received the AZD1222 COVID-19 vaccine. Here is the DNA: TGTGCCAGCAGTTACTACGACTGGTACACCTTC. This translates into CASSYYDWYTF.